This T cell receptor (beta chain) was found in a study of T cell responses to AZD1222 COVID-19 vaccine. Study outcomes and limitations: Most donors were white British and more were female, and clonal diversity was possibly underestimated.

Generated by immunoSEQ multiplex PCR, the TCRdb table keeps only in-frame clones and is missing some. Altogether 140,000 to 150,000 clones are present, nearly 90% being singletons, with the ten largest covering about 4.7%. Germline V lookup: CDR1 SGHNT, CDR2 YENEEA. The CDR3 extends over 15 amino acids. Trimming cost V 5 bases and J 2 bases; bases outside gene matches: 5. A word on this clone: Its antigen is not identified.

The receptor's source is an adult in good health. Source: peripheral blood, taken on day 0 of AZD1222 vaccination. The chain uses TRBV11-3 and TRBJ2-1; 8 nucleotides line up with TRBD2. The CDR3 loop is CASSQIAGTYNEQFF. The DNA for the CDR3 is TGTGCCAGCAGCCAAATAGCGGGGACCTACAATGAGCAGTTCTTC.